This T cell receptor (beta chain) appears in the sequencing data of a study of Ad26.COV2.S vaccination and SARS-CoV-2 variants. Study-level information: Into the muscle, Ad26.COV2.S was dosed once or twice, 56 days apart. Study-wide findings and caveats: Across vaccine and placebo recipients, the breadth of non-spike TCRs was similar.

Treatment described: about 20 received Ad26.COV2.S at low or high dose, single or two shots; roughly five received placebo; per-sample allocation not given. Following the first vaccine or placebo injection, samples were taken on day 63. Vaccine was an Ad26 vector expressing Wuhan-strain SARS-CoV-2 spike. Assay used: immunoSEQ multiplex PCR; TCRdb lists only in-frame clones, some missing. The sample has some 480,000 clones, around 88% seen once. Points on this clone: Antigen: not known.

V lost 1 base, J lost 2 bases, and 10 bases lay in between. The length of the CDR3 is 15 residues. Germline CDR1 reads SGHNT; CDR2 reads YENEEA. The source is a person aged 18 to 65 who received the Ad26.COV2.S COVID-19 vaccine or a placebo. This chain joins TRBV11-3 and TRBJ2-3; TRBD2 is a possible D gene (6 bases). Sequenced material: peripheral blood, taken in a trial of Ad26.COV2.S vaccine versus placebo. As DNA, the CDR3 is TGTGCCAGCAGCTTAGGGGAGGCCAACACAGATACGCAGTATTTT. As protein: CASSLGEANTDTQYF.